One and the same sample provided the 26 T cell receptor beta chains below, sequenced in a study of blood T cells in healthy people across ages (dated by TCRdb to 2015 to 2017). Library creation used 5' RACE. Sequenced on an Illumina HiSeq 2500. A second PCR of about 6 to 11 cycles was run with a J-beta primer mix and a sample-barcoded 5' primer. TCRdb passed the public sequencing reads through fastp at Q25 and MiXCR, retaining productive beta sequences. Identical CDR3 proteins give one entry, which carries the most common genes and DNA. Recorded for this sample are about 1 million distinct CDR3 sequences; more than 40% of them occurred a single time. Under 20% of the sample lies in the top ten. Sequencing was done on a sample of blood. Receptors originate from a woman aged 55 to 70 in good health.

The chain employs TRBV6-5 and TRBJ2-3; D unclear. This CDR3 comprises 18 residues. Germline CDR1 reads MNHEY; CDR2 reads SVGAGI. Trimming removed 0 bases from V and 2 bases from J, with 18 bases in between. CDR3 nucleotides: TGTGCCAGCAGTTACTCCACAGCGACATCCGCCTCCACAGATACGCAGTATTTT. This translates into CASSYSTATSASTDTQYF.

This clonotype turned up a few times. The chain couples TRBV27 to TRBJ1-2, with no clear D. In germline, CDR1 is MNHEY, CDR2 SMNVEV (reference sequence). V lost 7 bases and J 6 bases, leaving 18 bases between the germline ends. The CDR3 spans 14 residues. The CDR3 bases are TGTGCCAGCACCCCGGCCGGGGAACTTAATGGCTACACCTTC. It yields the protein CASTPAGELNGYTF.

This clonotype was seen ten or more times. At one of its ends the junction is not consistent with the germline gene, which may arise from a read error. The chain combines TRBV5-6 with TRBJ2-7; D not certain. The CDR3 extends over 13 amino acids. Germline CDR1 and CDR2: SGHDT and YYEEEE. The CDR3 loop reads CASSLGRSYEQYF. CDR3 nucleotides: TGTGCCAGCAGTTTGGGCAGATCCTACGAGCAGTACTTC.

This chain links TRBV12-3 or TRBV12-4 with TRBJ1-5; no clear D gene. The CDR3 has 14 residues. Trimming left V 8 bases short and J 3 bases short, with 14 bases between. The DNA for the CDR3 is TGTGCCAGCTCGGAACGGGCAGTCAATCAGCCCCAGCATTTT. Protein sequence: CASSERAVNQPQHF.

V is TRBV9 and J is TRBJ2-5; maybe TRBD2 (6 bases). V was shortened by 4 bases and J by 4 bases, with 14 bases between the two germline ends. The CDR3 is 14 amino acids. CDR1 is SGDLS and CDR2 is YYNGEE in the germline V gene. The CDR3 DNA reads as TGTGCCAGCAGCCCTACGTTGGGAGGAGAGACCCAGTACTTC. Translated, it gives CASSPTLGGETQYF.

This clonotype has at least ten counts. The CDR3 sequence is CASSPGLARGGEQFF. DNA of the CDR3: TGTGCCAGCAGCCCGGGACTAGCGAGAGGCGGCGAGCAGTTCTTC. The chain couples TRBV14 to TRBJ2-1; TRBD2 matches at 10 bases. This CDR3 has 15 amino acids. V shed 4 bases, J shed 10 bases, and the junction held 10 bases outside the gene matches. The germline V gene has CDR1 SGHDN and CDR2 FVKESK. The whole variable domain, filled in from reference TRBV14 and TRBJ2-1, reads EAGVTQFPSHSVIEKGQTVTLRCDPISGHDNLYWYRRVMGKEIKFLLHFVKESKQDESGMPNNRFLAERTGGTYSTLKVQPAELEDSGVYFCASSPGLARGGEQFFGPGTRLTVL.

The V call is TRBV20-1, the J call TRBJ2-5, with D possibly being TRBD2 (5 bases). Trimming removed 0 bases at V and 1 base at J, with 12 bases between. The germline gives CDR1 DFQATT, CDR2 SNEGSKA (reference sequence). This CDR3 has 15 residues. CDR3 region: CSARDWRSPQETQYF. CDR3 nucleotide sequence: TGCAGTGCTAGAGATTGGAGGAGCCCCCAAGAGACCCAGTACTTC.

The V gene is TRBV20-1, the J gene TRBJ2-5, with TRBD2 matching over 7 bases. The length of the CDR3 is 15 residues. V was pared by 2 bases and J by 11 bases, with 17 bases of the junction left unmatched. CDR1 is DFQATT, CDR2 SNEGSKA, per germline (reference sequence). CDR3 DNA sequence: TGCAGTGCTAGACGCCGGGACTACGACTACAATGAGCAGTACTTC. Translating gives CSARRRDYDYNEQYF.

The chain carries TRBV11-2 and TRBJ1-1, with D possibly TRBD1 on 6 matching bases. Germline CDR1 is SGHAT and CDR2 is FQNNGV. With 3 bases removed from V and 10 bases from J, the gap between germline ends came to 9 bases. The CDR3 is made up of 11 amino acids. The CDR3 nucleotides are TGTGCCAGCAGCTTGGGGGCTGCAGCTTTCTTT. Its translation is CASSLGAAAFF.

This clonotype was picked up many times. The J gene is TRBJ2-3, the V gene TRBV10-3; D uncertain. V dropped 2 bases and J dropped 2 bases, with 8 bases sitting between them. This CDR3 contains 14 residues. Germline CDR1 is ENHRY and CDR2 is SYGVKD. CDR3 residues: CAISEDTPTDTQYF. CDR3 nucleotide sequence: TGTGCCATCAGTGAGGATACACCCACAGATACGCAGTATTTT.

The chain carries TRBV2 and TRBJ2-7; 7 bases map to TRBD1. CDR1 is SNHLY and CDR2 is FYNNEI in the germline V gene. The V segment lost 0 bases and the J segment 3 bases; nucleotides outside the gene matches: 11. The CDR3 is 17 amino acids. DNA for the CDR3: TGTGCCAGCAGTGAAGCGGCGATCGGCAGGGGGAACTACGAGCAGTACTTC. This codes for CASSEAAIGRGNYEQYF.

Only a few counts were recorded for this clonotype. V usage is TRBV10-3 and J usage is TRBJ2-1, with unresolved D. CDR1 and CDR2 (germline): ENHRY, SYGVKD. The CDR3 extends over 14 amino acids. V was trimmed by 4 bases and J by 4 bases, leaving 11 bases between them. Written as DNA, the CDR3 is TGTGCCATCAGTGGAGGCGGACCTTACAATGAGCAGTTCTTC. Protein sequence: CAISGGGPYNEQFF.

The chain carries TRBV7-3 and TRBJ2-1; D is ambiguous. Trimming took 5 bases from V and 4 from J, leaving 12 bases between them. Per germline, CDR1 SGHTA and CDR2 FQGTGA. CDR3 length equals 14 residues. CDR3: CASSHRERYNEQFF. CDR3 in DNA: TGTGCCAGCAGCCACCGAGAAAGATACAATGAGCAGTTCTTC.

This sequence joins TRBV6-2 or TRBV6-3 and TRBJ2-3; D gene uncertain. Germline assignment: CDR1 MNHEY and CDR2 SVGEGT. Trimming removed 4 bases from V and 1 base from J, with 15 bases in between. This CDR3 comprises 16 residues. The CDR3 protein is CASSSNVRYRTDTQYF. For the CDR3, the DNA is TGTGCCAGCAGTTCCAACGTACGGTACCGCACAGATACGCAGTATTTT.

The genes are TRBV12-3 or TRBV12-4 and TRBJ2-7, with D perhaps matching TRBD1 (5 bases). With 4 bases removed from V and 2 bases from J, the gap between germline ends came to 12 bases. The CDR3 is 14 amino acids. CDR3 bases: TGTGCCAGCAGTTCAGGGTCCAAACCCTACGAGCAGTACTTC. This codes for CASSSGSKPYEQYF.

The chain carries TRBV6-6 and TRBJ1-1, with a tentative D call TRBD1 (6 bases). V lost 5 bases to trimming and J lost 1 base, with 17 bases between them. This CDR3 has 16 amino acids. Germline loops: CDR1 MNHNY, CDR2 SVGAGI (reference sequence). In nucleotides, the CDR3 is TGTGCCAGCAGTAGTCCGACAAGGGGGTGGAACACTGAAGCTTTCTTT. Encoded protein: CASSSPTRGWNTEAFF.

Details on this clonotype: It may be a read error: a sequence one base away is much more abundant. The chain couples TRBV2 to TRBJ2-7; D is unresolved. The J call is uncertain, as TRBJ2-5 better fits the DNA end. The CDR3 spans 13 residues. Germline-derived CDR1 and CDR2 are SNHLY and FYNNEI. The CDR3 DNA reads as TGTGCCAGCAGTGAAGCGCTTCCGGAGACCCAGTACTTC. Amino acids: CASSEALPETQYF.

V usage is TRBV12-3 or TRBV12-4 and J usage is TRBJ2-7; 13 nucleotides agree with TRBD2. With V trimmed by 4 bases and J by 5 bases, 5 bases remained unmatched. This CDR3 has 15 residues. The CDR3 loop reads CASSSRTSGSHEQYF. DNA of the CDR3: TGTGCCAGCAGTTCCAGGACTAGCGGGAGCCACGAGCAGTACTTC.

In DNA, the CDR3 is TGCGCCAGCAGCCGGACCGGGACTAGCGGGACAGATACGCAGTATTTT. Residues: CASSRTGTSGTDTQYF. The chain employs TRBV4-1 and TRBJ2-3, with 12 bases fitting TRBD2. Trimming at V came to 4 bases and at J to 3 bases, leaving 5 bases not matched to a gene. CDR3 length equals 16 residues. Germline assignment: CDR1 MGHRA and CDR2 YSYEKL.

This clonotype was seen a handful of times. V is TRBV5-1 and J is TRBJ2-5; no firm D call. Trimming removed 4 bases at V and 4 bases at J, with 14 bases between. The CDR3 sequence is 14 residues long. The germline V gene has CDR1 SGHRS and CDR2 YFSETQ. Here the CDR3 DNA reads TGCGCCAGCAGCGTCACCCCAGGAAGAGAGACCCAGTACTTC. This codes for CASSVTPGRETQYF.

This sequence joins TRBV5-6 and TRBJ2-5; no firm D call. The end of the DNA fits TRBJ2-7 better, so the J call may be wrong. Germline-derived CDR1 and CDR2 are SGHDT and YYEEEE. The CDR3 has 12 amino acids. CDR3: CASSLGPGEQYF. For the CDR3, the DNA is TGTGCCAGCAGCTTGGGTCCGGGCGAGCAGTACTTC.

The V call is TRBV27, the J call TRBJ2-5; 8 bases are a match to TRBD2. From germline, CDR1 is MNHEY and CDR2 SMNVEV (reference sequence). The CDR3 loop spans 15 amino acids. V lost 0 bases, J lost 11 bases, and 11 bases stayed unmatched. This CDR3 reads CASSLSERECFEQYF. The CDR3 nucleotides are TGTGCCAGCAGTTTATCGGAGCGGGAGTGTTTTGAGCAGTACTTC.

This clonotype appeared many times. The chain has TRBV2 and TRBJ2-5; possible D gene TRBD2, 7 bases. Trimming took 6 bases from V and 5 from J, leaving 10 bases between them. This CDR3 has 12 amino acids. Germline V CDR1 and CDR2: SNHLY, FYNNEI. Written as DNA, the CDR3 is TGTGCCAGCAGAGGGGGAGGGGAGACCCAGTACTTC. It encodes CASRGGGETQYF.

V and J are TRBV29-1 and TRBJ2-1; TRBD1 aligns across 8 bases. J was trimmed by 9 bases and V by 4 bases; bases with no gene match: 5. This CDR3 has 12 amino acids. CDR1 SQVTM and CDR2 ANQGSEA come from the germline V gene. In DNA form, the CDR3 reads TGCAGCGTTGCAGCAGGGGGCTTTGAGCAGTTCTTC. This gives the protein CSVAAGGFEQFF.

The chain is built from TRBV10-3 and TRBJ2-5; D uncertain. V was cut by 2 bases and J by 0 bases, with 7 bases left in between. The germline CDR1 and CDR2 sequences are ENHRY and SYGVKD. This CDR3 has 14 amino acids. The CDR3 coding sequence is TGTGCCATCAGTGAGGGTCCTAACCAAGAGACCCAGTACTTC. It specifies CAISEGPNQETQYF.

In this sample, this clonotype turned up many times. This sequence joins TRBV29-1 and TRBJ1-2, with a weak D call TRBD1 (6 bases). This CDR3 region has 12 residues. In germline, CDR1 is SQVTM, CDR2 ANQGSEA. V shed 7 bases and J shed 2 bases, with 11 bases lying between them. The CDR3 here is CSGTTGNYGYTF. CDR3 DNA sequence: TGCAGCGGCACCACAGGGAACTATGGCTACACCTTC.